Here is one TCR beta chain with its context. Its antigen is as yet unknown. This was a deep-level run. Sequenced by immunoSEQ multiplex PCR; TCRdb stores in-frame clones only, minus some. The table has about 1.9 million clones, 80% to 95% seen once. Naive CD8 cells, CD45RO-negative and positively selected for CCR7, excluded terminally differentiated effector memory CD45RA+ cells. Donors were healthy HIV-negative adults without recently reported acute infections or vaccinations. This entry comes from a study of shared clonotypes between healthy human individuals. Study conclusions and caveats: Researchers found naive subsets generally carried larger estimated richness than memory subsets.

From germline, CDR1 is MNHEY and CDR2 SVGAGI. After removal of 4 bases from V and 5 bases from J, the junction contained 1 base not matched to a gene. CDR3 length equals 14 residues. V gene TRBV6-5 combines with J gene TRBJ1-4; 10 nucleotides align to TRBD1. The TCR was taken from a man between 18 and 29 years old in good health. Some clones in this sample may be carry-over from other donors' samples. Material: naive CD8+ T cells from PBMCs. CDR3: CASSWTGGNEKLFF. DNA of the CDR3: TGTGCCAGCAGTTGGACAGGGGGGAATGAAAAACTGTTTTTT.